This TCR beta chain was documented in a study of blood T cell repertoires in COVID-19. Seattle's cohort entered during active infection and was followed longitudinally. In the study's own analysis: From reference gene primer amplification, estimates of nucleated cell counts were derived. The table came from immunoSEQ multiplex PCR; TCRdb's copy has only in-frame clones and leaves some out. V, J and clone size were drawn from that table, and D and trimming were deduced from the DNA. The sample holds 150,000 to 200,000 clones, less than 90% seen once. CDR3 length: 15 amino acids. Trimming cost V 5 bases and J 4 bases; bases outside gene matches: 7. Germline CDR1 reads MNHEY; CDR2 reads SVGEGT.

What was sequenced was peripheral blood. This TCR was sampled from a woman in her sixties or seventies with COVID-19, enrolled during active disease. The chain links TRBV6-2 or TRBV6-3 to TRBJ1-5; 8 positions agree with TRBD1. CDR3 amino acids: CASSDGQGRNQPQHF. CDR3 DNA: TGTGCCAGCAGTGACGGACAGGGACGAAATCAGCCCCAGCATTTT.